This T cell receptor (beta chain) was identified during a study of blood T cell repertoires in COVID-19. Under the authors' procedure: Reference gene primer amplification yielded estimated nucleated cell counts. TCRdb keeps only in-frame clones here, not all; method: immunoSEQ multiplex PCR. The V and J calls and clone size are taken from that table; D and trimming were inferred from the DNA. The table includes about 210,000 clones, around 81% detected once. Only a few counts were recorded for this clone. The clonotype originates from a woman aged 45-65 years with acute COVID-19. The sample taken for sequencing was PBMCs or T cells enriched from blood (not recorded which).

The CDR3 reads CSASPFGTGLEGGETQYF. In DNA form, the CDR3 reads TGCAGTGCTAGTCCTTTCGGGACAGGGCTTGAGGGTGGTGAGACCCAGTACTTC. The gene calls are TRBV20-1 and TRBJ2-5; TRBD1 aligns across 9 bases. Germline CDR1 is DFQATT and CDR2 is SNEGSKA (reference sequence). The length of the CDR3 is 18 residues. J gave up 5 bases and V 3 bases, and 19 bases lay outside the gene matches.